This T cell receptor beta chain was observed in a study of T-cell memory formation after mild COVID-19. Turning to the study itself: Largely donor-specific TCR clusters were found.

This CDR3 has 12 residues. V gave up 7 bases and J gave up 8 bases, with 12 bases separating them. CDR1 LNHNV and CDR2 YYDKDF come from the germline V gene (reference sequence). TCRdb fed the 5' RACE reads into MiXCR, producing one record per CDR3 protein. This repertoire shows more than 150,000 distinct CDR3 sequences, 18% found once; its top ten account for about 4%. This clonotype was picked up a small number of times. Antigen specificity is unknown. Study-wide results and caveats: Researchers report contracting CD4+ clones mostly in CM and EM, with CD8+ clones in EMRA. Some responding clones appeared in pre-infection memory, suggesting cross-reactive memory joined.

V and J are TRBV15 and TRBJ2-1; D possibly uses TRBD1 or TRBD2 (7 bases each). Sequenced input: PBMCs or a T cell subset sorted from them (not recorded which). The clonotype comes from a man aged 18 to 29 who had mild COVID-19 (a few samples of this study predate the infection). Cell type and time point are not known. The CDR3 reads CATTQGGDEQFF. CDR3 bases: TGTGCCACCACCCAGGGGGGGGATGAGCAGTTCTTC.